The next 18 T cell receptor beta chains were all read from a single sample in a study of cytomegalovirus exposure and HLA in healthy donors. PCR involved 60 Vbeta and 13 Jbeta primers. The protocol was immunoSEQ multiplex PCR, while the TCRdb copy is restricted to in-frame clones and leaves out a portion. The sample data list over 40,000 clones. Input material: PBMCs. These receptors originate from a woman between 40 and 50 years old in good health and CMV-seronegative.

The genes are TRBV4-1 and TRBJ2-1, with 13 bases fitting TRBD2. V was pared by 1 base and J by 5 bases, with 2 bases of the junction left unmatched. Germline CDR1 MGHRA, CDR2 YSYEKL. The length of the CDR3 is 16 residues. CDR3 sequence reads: CASSQGTSGGDNEQFF. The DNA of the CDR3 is TGCGCCAGCAGCCAAGGGACTAGCGGGGGCGACAATGAGCAGTTCTTC.

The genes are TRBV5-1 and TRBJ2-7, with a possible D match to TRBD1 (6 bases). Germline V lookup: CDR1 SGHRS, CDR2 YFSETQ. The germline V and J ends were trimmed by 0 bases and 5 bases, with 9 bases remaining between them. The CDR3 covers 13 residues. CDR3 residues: CASSLGGPDEQYF. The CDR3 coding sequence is TGCGCCAGCAGCTTGGGGGGGCCCGACGAGCAGTACTTC.

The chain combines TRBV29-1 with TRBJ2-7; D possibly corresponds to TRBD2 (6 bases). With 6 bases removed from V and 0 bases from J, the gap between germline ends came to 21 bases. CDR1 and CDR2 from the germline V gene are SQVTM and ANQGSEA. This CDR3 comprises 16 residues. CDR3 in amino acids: CSVIDQTREYSYEQYF. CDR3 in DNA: TGCAGCGTCATAGACCAGACTAGAGAGTACTCCTACGAGCAGTACTTC.

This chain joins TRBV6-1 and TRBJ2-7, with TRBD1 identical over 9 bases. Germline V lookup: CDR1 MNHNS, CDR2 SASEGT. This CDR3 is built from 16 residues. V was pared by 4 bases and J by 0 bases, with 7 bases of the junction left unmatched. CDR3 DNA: TGTGCCAGCAGTGTCGCCGGGACAGGGTCCTCCTACGAGCAGTACTTC. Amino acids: CASSVAGTGSSYEQYF.

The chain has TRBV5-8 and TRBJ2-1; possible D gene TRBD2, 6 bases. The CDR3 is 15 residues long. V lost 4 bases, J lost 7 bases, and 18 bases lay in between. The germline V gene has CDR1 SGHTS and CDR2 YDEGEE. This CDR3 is CASSGGKRTKNEQFF. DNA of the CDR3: TGTGCCAGCAGCGGGGGGAAACGGACTAAGAATGAGCAGTTCTTC.

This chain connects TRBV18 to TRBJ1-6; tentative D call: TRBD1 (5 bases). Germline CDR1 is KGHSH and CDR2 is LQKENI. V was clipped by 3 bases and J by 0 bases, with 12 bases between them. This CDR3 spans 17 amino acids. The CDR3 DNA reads TGTGCCAGCTCACCCCCACGACAGAGCTCCTATAATTCACCCCTCCACTTT. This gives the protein CASSPPRQSSYNSPLHF.

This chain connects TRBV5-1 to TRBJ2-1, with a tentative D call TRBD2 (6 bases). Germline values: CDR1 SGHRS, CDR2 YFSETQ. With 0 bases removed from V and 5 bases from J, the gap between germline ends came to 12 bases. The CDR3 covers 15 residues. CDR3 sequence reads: CASSLDGSPDNEQFF. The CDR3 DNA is TGCGCCAGCAGCTTGGACGGGAGCCCCGACAATGAGCAGTTCTTC.

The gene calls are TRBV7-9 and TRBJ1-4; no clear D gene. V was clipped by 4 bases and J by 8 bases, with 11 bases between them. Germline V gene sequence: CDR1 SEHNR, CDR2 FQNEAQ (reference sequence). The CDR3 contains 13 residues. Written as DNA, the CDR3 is TGTGCCAGCAGCTCAGGACTGGGAGAAAAACTGTTTTTT. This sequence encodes CASSSGLGEKLFF.

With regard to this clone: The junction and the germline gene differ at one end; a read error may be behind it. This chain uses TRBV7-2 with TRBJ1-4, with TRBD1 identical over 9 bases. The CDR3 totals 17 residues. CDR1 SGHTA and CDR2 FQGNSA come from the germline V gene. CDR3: CASRLQGAGRTNEKLFF. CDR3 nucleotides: TGTGCCAGCCGCTTACAGGGGGCGGGTAGGACTAATGAAAAACTGTTTTTT.

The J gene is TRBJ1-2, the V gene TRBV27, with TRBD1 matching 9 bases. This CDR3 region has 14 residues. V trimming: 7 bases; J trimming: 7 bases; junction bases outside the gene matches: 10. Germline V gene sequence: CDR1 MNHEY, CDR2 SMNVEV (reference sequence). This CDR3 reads CASNGGQGKGGYTF. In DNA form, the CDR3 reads TGTGCCAGCAATGGGGGACAGGGCAAGGGTGGCTACACCTTC.

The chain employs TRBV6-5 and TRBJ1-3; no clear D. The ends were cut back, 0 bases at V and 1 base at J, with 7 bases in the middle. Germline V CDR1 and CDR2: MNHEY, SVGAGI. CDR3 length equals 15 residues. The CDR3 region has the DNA TGTGCCAGCAGTTACTCCCGGGGTTCTGGAAACACCATATATTTT. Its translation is CASSYSRGSGNTIYF.

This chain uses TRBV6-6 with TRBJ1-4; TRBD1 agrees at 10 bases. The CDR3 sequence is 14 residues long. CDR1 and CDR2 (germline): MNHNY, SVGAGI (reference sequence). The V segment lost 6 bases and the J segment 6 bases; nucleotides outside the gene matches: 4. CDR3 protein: CASRTGGYYEKLFF. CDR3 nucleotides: TGTGCCAGCAGGACAGGGGGCTATTATGAAAAACTGTTTTTT.

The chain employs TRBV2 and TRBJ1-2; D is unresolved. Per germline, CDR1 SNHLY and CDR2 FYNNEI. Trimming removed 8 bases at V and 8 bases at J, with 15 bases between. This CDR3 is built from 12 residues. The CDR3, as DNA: TGTGCCAGCGGGCAGGTCGACGCGGGCTACACCTTC. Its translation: CASGQVDAGYTF.

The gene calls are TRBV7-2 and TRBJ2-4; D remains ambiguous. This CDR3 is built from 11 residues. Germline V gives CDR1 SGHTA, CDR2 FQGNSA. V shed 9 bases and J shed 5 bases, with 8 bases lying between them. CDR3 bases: TGTGCCAGAAGCCGCGAAAACATTCAGTACTTC. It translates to CARSRENIQYF.

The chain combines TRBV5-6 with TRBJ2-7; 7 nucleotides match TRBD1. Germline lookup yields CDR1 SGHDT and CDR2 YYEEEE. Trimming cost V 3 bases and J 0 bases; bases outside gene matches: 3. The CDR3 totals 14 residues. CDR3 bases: TGTGCCAGCAGCTCGGGACAGCGCTCCTACGAGCAGTACTTC. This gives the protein CASSSGQRSYEQYF.

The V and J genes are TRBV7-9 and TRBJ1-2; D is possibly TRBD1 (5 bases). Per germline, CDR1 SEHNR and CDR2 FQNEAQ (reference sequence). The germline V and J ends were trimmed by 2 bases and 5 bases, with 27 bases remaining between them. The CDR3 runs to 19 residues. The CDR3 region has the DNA TGTGCCAGCAGCTTATGGCGGGGGGGATTTAGCACCCCCCTATATGGCTACACCTTC. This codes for CASSLWRGGFSTPLYGYTF.

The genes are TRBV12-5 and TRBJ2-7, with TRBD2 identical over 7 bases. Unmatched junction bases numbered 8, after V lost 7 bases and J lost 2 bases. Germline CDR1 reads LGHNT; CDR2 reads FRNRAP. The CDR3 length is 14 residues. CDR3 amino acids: CASAWAAGTYEQYF. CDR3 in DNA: TGTGCTAGTGCCTGGGCAGCGGGAACCTACGAGCAGTACTTC.

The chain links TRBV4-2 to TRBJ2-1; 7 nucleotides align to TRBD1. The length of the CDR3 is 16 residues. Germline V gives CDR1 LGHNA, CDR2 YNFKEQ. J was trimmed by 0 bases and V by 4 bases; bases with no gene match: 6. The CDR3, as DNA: TGTGCCAGCAGCCCCGAGGGGGCAAGCTCCTACAATGAGCAGTTCTTC. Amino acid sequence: CASSPEGASSYNEQFF.